This TCR beta chain was identified in a study of blood T cell repertoires in COVID-19. The overall study: Samples came from the United States, Italy and Spain, spanning acute and convalescent COVID-19. Sample material is recorded as cDNA or gDNA derived from T cells, B-cell-depleted T cells, or PBMCs.

In the original analysis: It was from reference gene primer amplification that nucleated cell counts were estimated. The data were produced by immunoSEQ multiplex PCR, yet TCRdb's version contains in-frame clones alone and is incomplete. V, J and clone size are those of that table, while D and trimming were read from the DNA. The data contain about 200,000 clones, around 82% of them singletons. Trimming removed 5 bases from V and 4 bases from J; junction bases left unmatched: 5. Germline V CDR1 and CDR2: LGHNA, YNFKEQ. This CDR3 comprises 14 residues. The source is a woman in her 70s with acute or convalescent COVID-19. Source material: peripheral blood. The chain has TRBV4-2 and TRBJ1-1, with 9 bases that match TRBD1. The CDR3 sequence is CASSSRDRATEAFF. CDR3 DNA sequence: TGTGCCAGCAGCTCCCGGGACAGGGCCACTGAAGCTTTCTTT.